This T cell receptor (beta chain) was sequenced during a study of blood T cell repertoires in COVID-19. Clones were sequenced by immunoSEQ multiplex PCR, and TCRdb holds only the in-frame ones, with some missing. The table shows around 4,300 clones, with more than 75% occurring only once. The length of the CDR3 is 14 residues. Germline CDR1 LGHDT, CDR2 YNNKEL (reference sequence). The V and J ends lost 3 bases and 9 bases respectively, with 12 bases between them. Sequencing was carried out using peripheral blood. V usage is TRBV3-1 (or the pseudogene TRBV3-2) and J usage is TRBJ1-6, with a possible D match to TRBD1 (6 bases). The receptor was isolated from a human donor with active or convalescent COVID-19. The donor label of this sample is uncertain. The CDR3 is CASSHKQGGSPLHF. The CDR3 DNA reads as TGTGCCAGCAGCCATAAACAGGGTGGTTCACCCCTCCACTTT.